This T cell receptor (beta chain) was found in a study of siplizumab effects on memory and regulatory T cells. Between the trimmed V and J ends, which lost 0 bases and 3 bases, there was a span of 13 bases. Germline lookup yields CDR1 SGDLS and CDR2 YYNGEE. The CDR3 has 16 residues. Findings and limits, study-wide: Memory cells seemed less diverse than naive T cells, which seemed major alloresponse contributors.

Profiling relied on immunoSEQ multiplex PCR, and the TCRdb table lists in-frame clones only, not all of them. The table includes tens of thousands of clones, about 90% detected once. For this clone: Its target is not known.

The chain joins TRBV9 to TRBJ2-1; TRBD2 is a possible D gene (6 bases). The sample comprised Tregs sorted from blood. This sequence was found in a human donor in good health. In DNA, the CDR3 is TGTGCCAGCAGCGTAGGGACGGGAGCGAACTACAATGAGCAGTTCTTC. It specifies CASSVGTGANYNEQFF.